This is a list of T cell receptor beta chains from one sample in a study of CD8+CD57+ T cells in acquired aplastic anemia. Using its own MiXCR run on the reads, TCRdb lists one record per CDR3 protein. The sample includes about 190,000 distinct CDR3 sequences, 64% seen only once; the top ten take roughly 46%. The sample consisted of sorted CD4+, CD8+, or CD8+CD57+ T cells (not recorded which) from PBMCs. These receptors came from a human donor with severe aplastic anemia or a healthy control (not recorded which). Each CDR3 is given with its conserved first and last residue. The D gene is left open where the match is weak. Not every row has a clone size; where given, it reads once, few, many or a size class.

>.|TRBD1|TRBV20-1|TRBJ1-4
CSARNRGSNEKLFF
TGCAGTGCTAGGAACAGGGGATCCAATGAAAAACTGTTTTTT
>.|.|TRBV7-3|TRBJ2-1
CASRLGWAGYNEQFF
TGTGCCAGCAGATTGGGGTGGGCCGGCTACAATGAGCAGTTCTTC
>.|.|TRBV15|TRBJ2-7
CGTSSSGGRSYEQYF
TGTGGCACCAGCAGCAGCGGAGGCCGCTCCTACGAGCAGTACTTC
>.|TRBD2|TRBV7-2|TRBJ2-7
CASSEVNPGLAGEQYF
TGTGCCAGCAGTGAAGTAAACCCGGGACTAGCGGGCGAGCAGTACTTC
>.|TRBD1|TRBV5-5|TRBJ1-1
CASILGQGLTEAFF
TGTGCCAGCATCCTGGGACAGGGGTTGACTGAAGCTTTCTTT
>many|.|TRBV6-5|TRBJ2-7
CASGVSYEQYF
TGTGCCAGCGGGGTCTCCTACGAGCAGTACTTC
>many|TRBD2|TRBV12-3/TRBV12-4|TRBJ2-3
CASSLYRLAGGADTQYF
TGTGCCAGCAGTTTATATAGACTAGCGGGGGGTGCAGATACGCAGTATTTT
>.|TRBD2|TRBV10-3|TRBJ2-3
CAIQGPLAGGPRDTQYF
TGTGCCATCCAAGGCCCACTAGCGGGGGGGCCGAGGGATACGCAGTATTTT
>few|TRBD1|TRBV5-5|TRBJ1-5
CASSRDTGTGYSNQPQHF
TGTGCCAGCAGCCGAGACACCGGGACAGGCTATAGCAATCAGCCCCAGCATTTT
>.|TRBD1|TRBV7-8|TRBJ2-7
CASSLDRQEQHF
TGTGCCAGCAGCTTGGACAGGCAGGAGCAGCACTTC
>.|.|TRBV20-1|TRBJ2-7
CSARDRDKPYEQYF
TGCAGTGCTAGAGACCGGGACAAACCCTACGAGCAGTACTTC
>.|.|TRBV9|TRBJ2-7
CASSVGLRAISDEQYF
TGTGCCAGCAGCGTAGGCCTCAGGGCGATCTCTGACGAGCAGTACTTC
>once|.|TRBV27|TRBJ2-7
CASSRRLGLYEQYF
TGTGCCAGCAGTCGAAGACTAGGTCTCTACGAGCAGTACTTC
>.|.|TRBV20-1|TRBJ2-7
CSASNSGGTYEQYF
TGCAGTGCTAGTAATAGCGGTGGGACCTACGAGCAGTACTTC
>few|.|TRBV5-4|TRBJ2-7
CASSSPGTEPYEQYF
TGTGCCAGCAGCTCCCCCGGGACGGAGCCCTACGAGCAGTACTTC
>.|.|TRBV4-1|TRBJ1-6
CASSHVGEARHF
TGCGCCAGCAGCCACGTCGGGGAGGCTCGACACTTT
>.|TRBD2|TRBV7-2|TRBJ2-1
CASSLALAGGHNEQFF
TGTGCCAGCAGCTTAGCCCTAGCGGGGGGGCACAATGAGCAGTTTTTC
>.|.|TRBV11-2|TRBJ2-7
CASSPGGLTGPEDEQYF
TGCGCCAGCAGCCCGGGGGGCCTAACAGGGCCGGAAGACGAGCAGTACTTC
>.|.|TRBV6-5|TRBJ1-6
CASSYGRGLGSPLHF
TGTGCCAGCAGTTACGGGCGGGGATTAGGTTCACCCCTCCACTTT
>.|.|TRBV20-1|TRBJ1-2
CSAITGTYGYTF
TGCAGTGCTATAACAGGGACCTATGGCTACACCTTC
>.|.|TRBV29-1|TRBJ1-5
CSVEGGSHQPQHF
TGCAGCGTTGAAGGTGGCAGCCATCAGCCCCAGCATTTT
>many|.|TRBV10-3|TRBJ2-1
CAISEYSYNEQFF
TGTGCCATCAGTGAGTACAGTTACAATGAGCAGTTCTTC
>.|.|TRBV7-3|TRBJ2-6
CASSLTGSSGANVLTF
TGTGCCAGCAGCTTGACAGGAAGTTCTGGGGCCAACGTCCTGACTTTC
>once|.|TRBV7-9|TRBJ2-7
CASSFGTPTYEQYF
TGTGCCAGCAGCTTCGGGACTCCGACCTACGAGCAGTACTTC
>.|TRBD2|TRBV7-2|TRBJ2-5
CASSKPTSGETQYF
TGTGCCAGCAGCAAACCGACTAGCGGAGAGACCCAGTACTTC
>.|.|TRBV7-9|TRBJ1-2
CASSLFQEGYTF
TGTGCCAGCAGCTTATTTCAGGAAGGCTACACCTTC
>.|.|TRBV5-1|TRBJ1-1
CASNSRASDTEAFF
TGCGCCAGCAATAGCCGGGCATCGGACACTGAAGCTTTCTTT
>.|.|TRBV20-1|TRBJ1-5
CSVAPRTASNQPQHF
TGCAGTGTAGCCCCGAGGACTGCAAGCAATCAGCCCCAGCATTTT
>many|.|TRBV4-1|TRBJ2-7
CASSPGQPLYF
TGCGCCAGCAGCCCTGGACAGCCACTGTACTTC
>.|TRBD1|TRBV7-2|TRBJ2-7
CASSFTTTGGEQYF
TGTGCCAGCAGCTTTACCACCACAGGGGGCGAGCAGTACTTC
>.|.|TRBV19|TRBJ2-5
CATSGRAQETQYF
TGTGCCACCAGTGGGCGGGCCCAAGAGACCCAGTACTTC
>.|.|TRBV5-4|TRBJ2-1
CASSLPSGNEQFF
TGTGCCAGCAGCTTGCCGAGTGGCAATGAGCAGTTCTTC
>many|TRBD1|TRBV5-8|TRBJ2-5
CASSLNRGPSRETQYF
TGTGCCAGCAGCTTAAACAGGGGGCCAAGTAGAGAGACCCAGTACTTC
>many|TRBD1|TRBV6-2/TRBV6-3|TRBJ2-5
CASSRDSQETQYF
TGTGCCAGCAGCCGGGACAGTCAAGAGACCCAGTACTTC
>.|.|TRBV7-9|TRBJ2-7
CASSPMYGSYEQYF
TGTGCCAGCAGCCCTATGTACGGGTCCTACGAGCAGTACTTC
>many|TRBD1|TRBV4-3|TRBJ1-4
CASSQVAGQGGWGTEKLFF
TGCGCCAGCAGCCAAGTTGCGGGACAGGGAGGCTGGGGTACCGAAAAACTGTTTTTT
>many|TRBD2|TRBV20-1|TRBJ2-4
CSARDLGGILKNIQYF
TGCAGTGCTAGAGACCTGGGAGGGATACTTAAAAACATTCAGTACTTC
>many|.|TRBV19|TRBJ2-7
CASSITGGSYEQYF
TGTGCCAGTAGTATAACAGGAGGATCCTACGAGCAGTACTTC
>once|TRBD1|TRBV7-3|TRBJ1-2
CASSPTGQGSGYGYTF
TGTGCCAGCAGCCCAACCGGACAGGGTTCGGGCTACGGCTACACCTTC
>many|.|TRBV12-3/TRBV12-4|TRBJ2-7
CASSHRVGPTTYEQYF
TGTGCCAGCAGCCACCGAGTTGGACCCACGACCTACGAGCAGTACTTC
>.|.|TRBV2|TRBJ1-6
CASSVWGPLHF
TGTGCCAGCAGTGTTTGGGGTCCCCTCCACTTT
>.|.|TRBV7-8|TRBJ2-3
CASSLDLGPDTQYF
TGTGCCAGCAGCTTAGACTTAGGGCCAGATACGCAGTATTTT